A selection of T cell receptor beta chains follows, all from one sample in a study of T cell responses to AZD1222 COVID-19 vaccine. Sequencing used immunoSEQ multiplex PCR; TCRdb keeps in-frame clones, though not all of them. The table shows around 99,000 clones, with 91% occurring only once. The sample here was peripheral blood, taken on day 0 of AZD1222 vaccination. The receptors were sampled from an adult in good health. The CDR3 runs from the conserved cysteine through the conserved F or W. A D gene is named only where the DNA matches it firmly. Size tells how often a clone was seen (once, few, many) or the class of an expanded clone, and some rows leave it out.

v_gene	d_gene	abundance	j_gene	CDR3nt	CDR3aa
TRBV6-2/TRBV6-3	.	.	TRBJ1-2	TGTGCCAGCAGTTGGGCGGGCAGGGACTATGGCTACACCTTC	CASSWAGRDYGYTF
TRBV3-1/TRBV3-2	TRBD2	.	TRBJ2-3	TGTGCCAGCAGCCGGCCCGGGGGGACCACAGATACGCAGTATTTT	CASSRPGGTTDTQYF
TRBV12-5	TRBD2	.	TRBJ2-3	TGTGCTAGTGGTTTCCGGGGGGGGAGGGTCGATACGCAGTATTTT	CASGFRGGRVDTQYF
TRBV7-5	.	.	TRBJ1-1	TGTGTCAGAAGCTCCCGGGATGGACCAAACACTGAAGCTTTCTTT	CVRSSRDGPNTEAFF
TRBV18	.	few	TRBJ1-3	TGTGCCAGCTCACCACCGTACTCTACACACTCTGGAAACACCATATATTTT	CASSPPYSTHSGNTIYF
TRBV7-9	.	.	TRBJ1-1	TGTGCCAGCCATCCGACGCTGAACACTGAAGCTTTCTTT	CASHPTLNTEAFF
TRBV6-2/TRBV6-3	TRBD1	.	TRBJ2-4	TGTGCCAGCAGTTACGGTGCAGGGGGCGCGAACATTCAGTACTTC	CASSYGAGGANIQYF
TRBV11-2	.	few	TRBJ1-5	TGTGCCAGCAGCTTCGGACAGTCCAATCAGCCCCAGCATTTT	CASSFGQSNQPQHF
TRBV6-5	TRBD1	.	TRBJ2-7	TGTGCCAGCAGTTACGGGACAGGGGAAGAGCAGTACTTC	CASSYGTGEEQYF
TRBV27	TRBD1	.	TRBJ2-3	TGTGCCAGCGGGGGGACAGGGAGGTTCACAGATACGCAGTATTTT	CASGGTGRFTDTQYF
TRBV5-1	TRBD2	.	TRBJ2-7	TGCGCCAGCAGCTTAGGGCTAGCGGGGTTCCCTCGGGAGCAGTACTTC	CASSLGLAGFPREQYF
TRBV10-3	.	.	TRBJ2-2	TGTGCCCTCGAGGGTGGGGAGCTGTTTTTT	CALEGGELFF
TRBV7-8	.	.	TRBJ2-7	TGTGCCAGCAGCTTAGGGCGCGAGCAGTACTTC	CASSLGREQYF
TRBV2	.	.	TRBJ1-1	TGTGCCGCGTCCTTGGGGGACACTGAAGCTTTCTTT	CAASLGDTEAFF
TRBV11-2	TRBD2	.	TRBJ2-5	TGTGCCAGCAGCTTCTGGGGGGTAGCGGGAGGTGTAGAGACCCAGTACTTC	CASSFWGVAGGVETQYF
TRBV4-2	.	.	TRBJ2-1	TGTGCCAGCAGCCAAGGATCCCTTTACAATGAGCAGTTCTTC	CASSQGSLYNEQFF
TRBV5-5	.	.	TRBJ2-1	TGTGCCAGCAGCGTACTGGCTAACAATGAGCAGTTCTTC	CASSVLANNEQFF
TRBV6-5	.	.	TRBJ1-5	TGTGCCAGCAGACCCCCGGGAGGACTCAATCAGCCCCAGCATTTT	CASRPPGGLNQPQHF
TRBV5-1	.	.	TRBJ2-1	TGCGCCAGCAGCTTGGGGGTTTCCGGCGCGGGTGAGCAGTTCTTC	CASSLGVSGAGEQFF
TRBV5-1	.	.	TRBJ2-1	TGCGCCAGCAGCTTGGCCTCGACTTCCTACAATGAGCAGTTCTTC	CASSLASTSYNEQFF
TRBV6-2/TRBV6-3	TRBD2	.	TRBJ2-3	TGTGCCAGCAGTTATGATGGGGAGGGCCCTCGAGATACGCAGTATTTT	CASSYDGEGPRDTQYF
TRBV27	.	.	TRBJ1-2	TGTGCCAGCAGTTCAAGCCTGGGGTATGGCTACACCTTC	CASSSSLGYGYTF
TRBV12-3/TRBV12-4	TRBD1	once	TRBJ1-4	TGTGCCAGCGGGGGACAGGGTTATGAAAAACTGTTTTTT	CASGGQGYEKLFF
TRBV12-5	.	.	TRBJ1-1	TGTGCTAGTGGTTTGGCACGCGGCACTGAAGCTTTCTTT	CASGLARGTEAFF
TRBV4-2	.	.	TRBJ1-1	TGTGCCAGCAGCCAAGAAACTATTGCCGGGGGGAACACTGAAGCTTTCTTT	CASSQETIAGGNTEAFF
TRBV18	.	.	TRBJ1-1	TGTGCCAGCTCACCACGACATTCGGCAGGGAACACTGAAGCTTTCTTT	CASSPRHSAGNTEAFF
TRBV7-3	TRBD1	few	TRBJ1-2	TGTGCCAGCAGCTTAACCGGACAGGGGGGCTACGGCTACACCTTC	CASSLTGQGGYGYTF
TRBV3-1/TRBV3-2	.	.	TRBJ1-1	TGTGCCAGCAGCCCGATTGGGACACCGCTTAGGAACACTGAAGCTTTCTTT	CASSPIGTPLRNTEAFF
TRBV29-1	.	.	TRBJ2-1	TGCAGCGTTGACAAAGTTTACAATGAGCAGTTCTTC	CSVDKVYNEQFF
TRBV7-9	.	.	TRBJ1-4	TGTGCCAGCAGCCCCGGGACATTATCAACTAATGAAAAACTGTTTTTT	CASSPGTLSTNEKLFF
TRBV6-2/TRBV6-3	TRBD2	.	TRBJ2-5	TGTGCCAGCAGTCCCTTCGGTAGCGGGGGATCGGGAGAGACCCAGTACTTC	CASSPFGSGGSGETQYF
TRBV7-2	TRBD2	.	TRBJ2-5	TGTGCCAGCAGCTCCCTAGCGGGGGGACAAGAGACCCAGTACTTC	CASSSLAGGQETQYF
TRBV7-3	TRBD2	.	TRBJ2-5	TGTGCCGGCAGCTGGACTAGCGGGGAGACCCAGTACTTC	CAGSWTSGETQYF
TRBV7-8	.	.	TRBJ1-3	TGTGCCAGCACCGGGGGCAGGGCGTCTGGAAACACCATATATTTT	CASTGGRASGNTIYF
TRBV14	.	medium-sized	TRBJ1-1	TGTGCCAGCAGCCAAGCTTGGCGGGGCTTAGCTGAAGCTTTCTTT	CASSQAWRGLAEAFF
TRBV3-1/TRBV3-2	.	.	TRBJ1-5	TGTGCCAGCAGCCAAGCGCGTGGAGATGGCAATCAGCCCCAGCATTTT	CASSQARGDGNQPQHF
TRBV7-9	.	.	TRBJ2-7	TGTGCCAGCTGTGCGGATAACTACGAGCAGTACTTC	CASCADNYEQYF
TRBV2	.	.	TRBJ1-1	TGTGCCAGCAGAGAAGGTTCACCTAGAGGCACTGAAGCTTTCTTT	CASREGSPRGTEAFF
TRBV2	.	.	TRBJ2-5	TGTGCCAGCAGTGAACTGGTGGGGGAGACCCAGTACTTC	CASSELVGETQYF
TRBV20-1	.	.	TRBJ1-2	TGCAGTGCCACGGCTAACTATGGCTACACCTTC	CSATANYGYTF
TRBV3-1/TRBV3-2	TRBD2	.	TRBJ2-3	TGTGCCAGCAGCCAAGATTCTAGCGGGGGGGCCCTGGATACGCAGTATTTT	CASSQDSSGGALDTQYF
TRBV5-1	.	once	TRBJ2-3	TGCGCCAGCAGCTTGCACGGTGAAGGGAGCACAGATACGCAGTATTTT	CASSLHGEGSTDTQYF
TRBV11-2	.	.	TRBJ2-7	TGTGCCAGCAGCTTAGGGGCCGGACGAGACGAGCAGTACTTC	CASSLGAGRDEQYF